A selection of T cell receptor beta chains follows, all from one sample in a study of cytomegalovirus exposure and HLA in healthy donors. Produced via immunoSEQ multiplex PCR; TCRdb's table is partial and in-frame only. The profile shows about 200,000 clones, less than 90% of them singletons. The sample was PBMCs. The source of these receptors is a woman in her twenties or thirties in good health and CMV-seronegative. The CDR3 runs from the conserved cysteine through the conserved F or W. A D gene is named only where the DNA matches it firmly. Expanded clones get a size class; other rows say once, few or many, or leave the size out.

abundance: few; d_gene: -; j_gene: TRBJ2-7; v_gene: TRBV2; CDR3aa: CASSEVGGSYEQYF; CDR3nt: TGTGCCAGCAGTGAAGTGGGGGGTTCCTACGAGCAGTACTTC
abundance: -; d_gene: -; j_gene: TRBJ1-6; v_gene: TRBV6-1; CDR3aa: CASSESPGRTNSPLHF; CDR3nt: TGTGCCAGCAGTGAATCGCCGGGGAGAACCAATTCACCCCTCCACTTT
abundance: few; d_gene: TRBD1; j_gene: TRBJ2-1; v_gene: TRBV2; CDR3aa: CASSDGTGGYNEQFF; CDR3nt: TGTGCCAGCAGTGATGGGACAGGGGGCTACAATGAGCAGTTCTTC
abundance: -; d_gene: -; j_gene: TRBJ2-7; v_gene: TRBV5-1; CDR3aa: CASSLTGEEQYF; CDR3nt: TGCGCCAGCAGCTTGACAGGAGAGGAGCAGTACTTC
abundance: -; d_gene: TRBD1; j_gene: TRBJ1-2; v_gene: TRBV2; CDR3aa: CASRTGDRFNYGYTF; CDR3nt: TGTGCCAGCAGGACCGGGGACAGATTTAACTATGGCTACACCTTC
abundance: -; d_gene: -; j_gene: TRBJ2-7; v_gene: TRBV6-1; CDR3aa: CASSDPTYRASYEQYF; CDR3nt: TGTGCCAGCAGTGACCCCACATACAGGGCCTCCTACGAGCAGTACTTC
abundance: -; d_gene: -; j_gene: TRBJ1-1; v_gene: TRBV6-5; CDR3aa: CASSYSRGGRDTEAFF; CDR3nt: TGTGCCAGCAGTTACTCGCGAGGGGGAAGGGACACTGAAGCTTTCTTT
abundance: -; d_gene: -; j_gene: TRBJ2-7; v_gene: TRBV7-2; CDR3aa: CASSLAPLFREQYF; CDR3nt: TGTGCCAGCAGCTTAGCCCCACTATTTCGCGAGCAGTACTTC
abundance: -; d_gene: TRBD1; j_gene: TRBJ2-5; v_gene: TRBV10-3; CDR3aa: CASSTGDGETQYF; CDR3nt: TGTGCCAGCTCGACAGGGGATGGAGAGACCCAGTACTTC
abundance: -; d_gene: TRBD1; j_gene: TRBJ1-1; v_gene: TRBV4-2; CDR3aa: CASSPGQGTEAFF; CDR3nt: TGTGCCAGCAGCCCAGGACAGGGCACTGAAGCTTTCTTT
abundance: -; d_gene: TRBD1; j_gene: TRBJ2-1; v_gene: TRBV5-1; CDR3aa: CASSSTGDNEQFF; CDR3nt: TGCGCCAGCAGCTCAACAGGGGACAATGAGCAGTTCTTC
abundance: -; d_gene: TRBD1; j_gene: TRBJ1-6; v_gene: TRBV5-6; CDR3aa: CASRGQGFSNSPLHF; CDR3nt: TGTGCCAGCAGGGGACAGGGCTTCAGTAATTCACCCCTCCACTTT
abundance: -; d_gene: TRBD1; j_gene: TRBJ1-5; v_gene: TRBV19; CDR3aa: CASSTGGFAGVAQHF; CDR3nt: TGTGCCAGTAGTACAGGGGGCTTCGCCGGCGTGGCCCAGCATTTT
abundance: -; d_gene: -; j_gene: TRBJ1-5; v_gene: TRBV7-9; CDR3aa: CASQLAGQPQHF; CDR3nt: TGTGCCAGTCAGCTGGCCGGGCAGCCCCAGCATTTT
abundance: -; d_gene: -; j_gene: TRBJ1-2; v_gene: TRBV5-1; CDR3aa: CASSPDLDGVYGYTF; CDR3nt: TGCGCCAGCAGCCCTGACTTAGACGGAGTCTATGGCTACACCTTC
abundance: few; d_gene: -; j_gene: TRBJ2-1; v_gene: TRBV2; CDR3aa: CATRSARDYGEQFF; CDR3nt: TGTGCCACCCGTTCGGCCAGGGATTATGGTGAGCAGTTCTTC
abundance: -; d_gene: -; j_gene: TRBJ1-2; v_gene: TRBV2; CDR3aa: CANGGHDGYTF; CDR3nt: TGTGCCAACGGGGGGCACGATGGCTACACCTTC
abundance: once; d_gene: -; j_gene: TRBJ2-7; v_gene: TRBV7-3; CDR3aa: CASSLNQGYEQYF; CDR3nt: TGTGCCAGCAGCTTAAACCAGGGGTACGAGCAGTACTTC
abundance: -; d_gene: -; j_gene: TRBJ2-7; v_gene: TRBV10-3; CDR3aa: CAISGSRDLGYEQYF; CDR3nt: TGTGCCATCAGTGGTTCTCGGGACTTAGGTTACGAGCAGTACTTC
abundance: -; d_gene: TRBD1; j_gene: TRBJ1-3; v_gene: TRBV10-2; CDR3aa: CASSEQGIGNTIYF; CDR3nt: TGCGCCAGCAGTGAACAGGGGATCGGAAACACCATATATTTT
abundance: -; d_gene: TRBD2; j_gene: TRBJ2-7; v_gene: TRBV7-9; CDR3aa: CASSRTSGRGEQYF; CDR3nt: TGTGCCAGCAGCCGGACTAGCGGGAGAGGCGAGCAGTACTTC
abundance: -; d_gene: TRBD1; j_gene: TRBJ2-1; v_gene: TRBV4-1; CDR3aa: CASSQGGNRGRGNEQFF; CDR3nt: TGCGCCAGCAGCCAGGGGGGAAACAGGGGGCGCGGGAATGAGCAGTTCTTC
abundance: -; d_gene: TRBD2; j_gene: TRBJ2-7; v_gene: TRBV14; CDR3aa: CASSQEKLAGEGFEQYF; CDR3nt: TGTGCCAGCAGCCAAGAGAAGCTAGCGGGAGAAGGGTTCGAGCAGTACTTC
abundance: once; d_gene: -; j_gene: TRBJ2-2; v_gene: TRBV2; CDR3aa: CASSGERHVSGELFF; CDR3nt: TGTGCCAGCAGTGGAGAGCGGCACGTCAGCGGGGAGCTGTTTTTT
abundance: -; d_gene: TRBD2; j_gene: TRBJ2-7; v_gene: TRBV11-2; CDR3aa: CASSFGLAGIGYEQYF; CDR3nt: TGTGCCAGCAGCTTTGGACTAGCGGGGATTGGATACGAGCAGTACTTC
abundance: -; d_gene: TRBD2; j_gene: TRBJ2-3; v_gene: TRBV11-2; CDR3aa: CASSRLTSAPADTQYF; CDR3nt: TGTGCCAGCAGCCGACTGACTAGCGCCCCAGCAGATACGCAGTATTTT
abundance: -; d_gene: -; j_gene: TRBJ2-2; v_gene: TRBV5-1; CDR3aa: CASSLVLALDTGELFF; CDR3nt: TGCGCCAGCAGCTTGGTTTTAGCTCTAGACACCGGGGAGCTGTTTTTT
abundance: -; d_gene: -; j_gene: TRBJ2-1; v_gene: TRBV19; CDR3aa: CASSIGSGYYEQFF; CDR3nt: TGTGCCAGTAGTATAGGGTCAGGATATTATGAGCAGTTCTTC
abundance: -; d_gene: -; j_gene: TRBJ2-5; v_gene: TRBV4-1; CDR3aa: CASSQPGIPETQYF; CDR3nt: TGCGCCAGCAGCCAACCTGGCATTCCTGAGACCCAGTACTTC
abundance: -; d_gene: -; j_gene: TRBJ2-7; v_gene: TRBV18; CDR3aa: CASSPEQVLGEQYF; CDR3nt: TGTGCCAGCTCACCCGAACAGGTCCTGGGCGAGCAGTACTTC
abundance: few; d_gene: -; j_gene: TRBJ2-3; v_gene: TRBV6-5; CDR3aa: CASSSRGKDTQYF; CDR3nt: TGTGCCAGCAGTTCCCGAGGGAAGGATACGCAGTATTTT
abundance: -; d_gene: -; j_gene: TRBJ2-2; v_gene: TRBV15; CDR3aa: CATSRAGVDTGELFF; CDR3nt: TGTGCCACCAGCAGAGCCGGGGTGGACACCGGGGAGCTGTTTTTT
abundance: few; d_gene: -; j_gene: TRBJ2-3; v_gene: TRBV21-1; CDR3aa: CASPSRRESPDTQYF; CDR3nt: TGTGCCAGCCCCTCGAGGCGGGAGTCCCCAGATACGCAGTATTTT
abundance: -; d_gene: TRBD2; j_gene: TRBJ2-7; v_gene: TRBV2; CDR3aa: CASSPRTSGGLTYEQYF; CDR3nt: TGTGCCAGCAGCCCTCGGACTAGCGGGGGGCTAACCTACGAGCAGTACTTC
abundance: once; d_gene: TRBD2; j_gene: TRBJ2-3; v_gene: TRBV5-1; CDR3aa: CASSLLSGLGTDTQYF; CDR3nt: TGCGCCAGCAGCTTGCTTTCTGGACTAGGGACAGATACGCAGTATTTT
abundance: -; d_gene: TRBD1; j_gene: TRBJ1-2; v_gene: TRBV7-9; CDR3aa: CASSAGQGFGYTF; CDR3nt: TGTGCCAGCAGCGCGGGACAGGGGTTTGGCTACACCTTC
abundance: -; d_gene: TRBD2; j_gene: TRBJ2-4; v_gene: TRBV6-5; CDR3aa: CASSYSTSGGNIQYF; CDR3nt: TGTGCCAGCAGTTACTCGACTAGCGGGGGAAACATTCAGTACTTC
abundance: -; d_gene: TRBD2; j_gene: TRBJ2-1; v_gene: TRBV9; CDR3aa: CASSESGDSYNEQFF; CDR3nt: TGTGCCAGCAGCGAAAGCGGGGACTCCTACAATGAGCAGTTCTTC
abundance: -; d_gene: TRBD2; j_gene: TRBJ2-3; v_gene: TRBV29-1; CDR3aa: CSVPPSGRTDTQYF; CDR3nt: TGCAGCGTACCCCCGAGCGGGAGGACAGATACGCAGTATTTT
abundance: -; d_gene: -; j_gene: TRBJ2-7; v_gene: TRBV10-3; CDR3aa: CAISESQYEQYF; CDR3nt: TGTGCCATCAGTGAGTCTCAGTACGAGCAGTACTTC
abundance: -; d_gene: -; j_gene: TRBJ2-5; v_gene: TRBV5-1; CDR3aa: CASSPMGGPQETQYF; CDR3nt: TGCGCCAGCAGCCCCATGGGGGGACCCCAAGAGACCCAGTACTTC
abundance: -; d_gene: TRBD2; j_gene: TRBJ2-5; v_gene: TRBV7-2; CDR3aa: CASSQGGGGGETQYF; CDR3nt: TGTGCCAGCAGCCAAGGCGGGGGCGGGGGGGAGACCCAGTACTTC
abundance: -; d_gene: TRBD2; j_gene: TRBJ2-1; v_gene: TRBV30; CDR3aa: CAWSTGGRTMGFF; CDR3nt: TGTGCCTGGAGCACGGGGGGTAGGACTATGGGGTTCTTC
abundance: -; d_gene: -; j_gene: TRBJ2-7; v_gene: TRBV13; CDR3aa: CASSLNLFYEQYF; CDR3nt: TGTGCCAGCAGCCTAAACCTCTTCTACGAGCAGTACTTC
abundance: -; d_gene: -; j_gene: TRBJ2-7; v_gene: TRBV5-8; CDR3aa: CASSYGLGREQYF; CDR3nt: TGTGCCAGCAGCTACGGACTCGGTCGGGAGCAGTACTTC
abundance: -; d_gene: -; j_gene: TRBJ2-2; v_gene: TRBV6-1; CDR3aa: CASSELDHGELFF; CDR3nt: TGTGCCAGCAGTGAGCTAGACCACGGGGAGCTGTTTTTT
abundance: -; d_gene: TRBD2; j_gene: TRBJ2-1; v_gene: TRBV5-4; CDR3aa: CASSFQRGGSYNEQFF; CDR3nt: TGTGCCAGCAGCTTCCAACGGGGGGGCTCCTACAATGAGCAGTTCTTC
abundance: -; d_gene: TRBD2; j_gene: TRBJ2-4; v_gene: TRBV5-6; CDR3aa: CASSSAGGAKNIQYF; CDR3nt: TGTGCCAGCAGCTCCGCGGGAGGAGCCAAAAACATTCAGTACTTC
abundance: once; d_gene: -; j_gene: TRBJ2-7; v_gene: TRBV7-9; CDR3aa: CASSLAGRDYEQYF; CDR3nt: TGTGCCAGCAGCTTAGCCGGGCGGGACTACGAGCAGTACTTC
abundance: -; d_gene: -; j_gene: TRBJ2-1; v_gene: TRBV10-1; CDR3aa: CASSLTRALDNEQFF; CDR3nt: TGCGCCAGCAGTTTGACTAGAGCGCTGGACAATGAGCAGTTCTTC
abundance: -; d_gene: -; j_gene: TRBJ2-3; v_gene: TRBV5-1; CDR3aa: CASSLAGGADTQYF; CDR3nt: TGCGCCAGCAGCTTGGCTGGAGGTGCAGATACGCAGTATTTT
abundance: -; d_gene: TRBD1; j_gene: TRBJ1-1; v_gene: TRBV7-8; CDR3aa: CASSTWDRVDTEAFF; CDR3nt: TGTGCCAGCAGCACTTGGGACAGGGTGGACACTGAAGCTTTCTTT
abundance: -; d_gene: -; j_gene: TRBJ1-6; v_gene: TRBV9; CDR3aa: CASTVQGFGTKSPLHF; CDR3nt: TGTGCCAGCACTGTACAGGGATTTGGGACTAAATCACCCCTCCACTTT
abundance: -; d_gene: -; j_gene: TRBJ2-5; v_gene: TRBV7-2; CDR3aa: CASSLLVETQYF; CDR3nt: TGTGCCAGCAGCTTGCTAGTGGAGACCCAGTACTTC
abundance: -; d_gene: TRBD1; j_gene: TRBJ2-1; v_gene: TRBV11-2; CDR3aa: CASSKGTALSYNEQFF; CDR3nt: TGTGCCAGCAGCAAGGGGACAGCTCTGTCCTACAATGAGCAGTTCTTC
abundance: -; d_gene: -; j_gene: TRBJ2-3; v_gene: TRBV7-9; CDR3aa: CASSFLSGSTDTQYF; CDR3nt: TGTGCCAGCAGCTTTCTTTCGGGGAGCACAGATACGCAGTATTTT
abundance: -; d_gene: TRBD1; j_gene: TRBJ2-1; v_gene: TRBV27; CDR3aa: CASSLSQTGGISSYNEQFF; CDR3nt: TGTGCCAGCAGTTTATCCCAAACAGGGGGCATTTCGTCCTACAATGAGCAGTTCTTC
abundance: -; d_gene: -; j_gene: TRBJ1-6; v_gene: TRBV6-1; CDR3aa: CASSRANRASPLHF; CDR3nt: TGTGCCAGCAGTCGCGCGAACAGGGCTTCACCCCTCCACTTT
abundance: -; d_gene: TRBD1; j_gene: TRBJ2-7; v_gene: TRBV6-1; CDR3aa: CASSGTGANEQYF; CDR3nt: TGTGCCAGCAGCGGGACAGGCGCCAACGAGCAGTACTTC
abundance: -; d_gene: -; j_gene: TRBJ2-3; v_gene: TRBV11-3; CDR3aa: CASSEKDTQYF; CDR3nt: TGTGCCAGCAGCGAGAAAGATACGCAGTATTTT